This TCR beta chain was sequenced during a study of control samples from healthy donors and cancer patients. Sequencing used immunoSEQ multiplex PCR; TCRdb keeps in-frame clones, though not all of them. The table records about 130,000 clones, around 90% of them present only once. Trimming took 4 bases from V and 0 from J; bases not matched to a gene: 5. The CDR3 sequence is 16 residues long. In germline, CDR1 is SGHNT, CDR2 YYREEE (reference sequence). The origin of this receptor is a man between 18 and 29 years old in good health. The V call is TRBV5-4, the J call TRBJ1-1, with 11 bases fitting TRBD1. The sequenced sample was blood. The DNA of the CDR3 is TGTGCCAGCAGCGGGGACAGGGGGGGGCTGAACACTGAAGCTTTCTTT. Its protein product is CASSGDRGGLNTEAFF.